Described below is a single T cell receptor (beta chain) sequence and its context. Antigen specificity is unknown. Clones were read by immunoSEQ multiplex PCR, and TCRdb kept only the in-frame ones, dropping some. This table has about 2.4 million clones, under 95% appearing once. The entry originates in a study of shared clonotypes between healthy human individuals. Study-wide background: CD8 memory received one plate per donor, CD8 naive two, CD4 memory three and CD4 naive three. Study results and caveats: Some naive CD4 clonotypes, approximately 4.5%, turned up in common across a handful of donors. An anticipated effect of sequencing depth on clonotype sharing among donors was recognized. Naive subsets generally exceeded memory subsets in estimated richness.

Trimming removed 0 bases at V and 1 base at J, with 7 bases between. The CDR3 spans 15 residues. Germline values: CDR1 SGHNT, CDR2 YYREEE (reference sequence). This clonotype was sampled from a man between 18 and 35 years old in good health. Some clones in this sample may be carry-over from other donors' samples. This chain links TRBV5-4 with TRBJ2-2, with a weak D call TRBD1 (6 bases). Sequenced sample: naive CD4+ T cells from PBMCs. Subset noted: CD45RA+ positively selected. The CDR3 DNA sequence: TGTGCCAGCAGCTTGGCGGGACAGAACACCGGGGAGCTGTTTTTT. It translates to CASSLAGQNTGELFF.